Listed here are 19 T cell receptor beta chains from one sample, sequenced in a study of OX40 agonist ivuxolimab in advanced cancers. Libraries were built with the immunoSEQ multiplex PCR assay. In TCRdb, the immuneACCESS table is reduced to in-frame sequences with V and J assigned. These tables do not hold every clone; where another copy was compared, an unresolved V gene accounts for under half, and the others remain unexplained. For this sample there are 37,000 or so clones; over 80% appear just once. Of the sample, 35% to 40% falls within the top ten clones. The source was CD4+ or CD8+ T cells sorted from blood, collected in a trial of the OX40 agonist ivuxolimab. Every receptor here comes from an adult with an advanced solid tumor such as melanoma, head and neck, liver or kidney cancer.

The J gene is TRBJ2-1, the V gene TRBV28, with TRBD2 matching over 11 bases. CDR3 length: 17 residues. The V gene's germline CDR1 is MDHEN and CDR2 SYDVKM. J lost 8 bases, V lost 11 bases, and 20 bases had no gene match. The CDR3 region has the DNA TGTGCCTACTGCGACAGAATACTAGCGGGGGAATGCGATGAGCAGTTCTTC. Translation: CAYCDRILAGECDEQFF.

As DNA, the CDR3 is TGTGCCAGCAGGAGGGCCACGGGGAATGAGCAGTTCTTC. It codes for CASRRATGNEQFF. This chain uses TRBV6-1 with TRBJ2-1; the D gene is possibly TRBD2 (5 bases). This CDR3 has 13 amino acids. CDR1 MNHNS and CDR2 SASEGT come from the germline V gene. Trimming removed 6 bases at V and 7 bases at J, with 13 bases between.

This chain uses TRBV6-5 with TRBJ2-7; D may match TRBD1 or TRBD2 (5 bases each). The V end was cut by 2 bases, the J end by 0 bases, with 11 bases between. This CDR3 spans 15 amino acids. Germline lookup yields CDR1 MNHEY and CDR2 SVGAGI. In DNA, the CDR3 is TGTGCCAGCAGTTACCAAGGGGACGTCTCCTACGAGCAGTACTTC. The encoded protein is CASSYQGDVSYEQYF.

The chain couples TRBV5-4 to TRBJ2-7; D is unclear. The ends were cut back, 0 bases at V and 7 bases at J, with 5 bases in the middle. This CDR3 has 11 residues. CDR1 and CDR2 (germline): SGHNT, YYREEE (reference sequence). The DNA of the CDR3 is TGTGCCAGCAGCTTGGGGAAGGAGCAGTACTTC. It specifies CASSLGKEQYF.

Here the CDR3 reads CASSPGGMNTEAFF. Here the CDR3 DNA reads TGTGCCAGCAGCCCAGGGGGGATGAACACTGAAGCTTTCTTT. The V and J genes are TRBV7-9 and TRBJ1-1, with 7 positions matching TRBD1. The CDR3 spans 14 residues. Germline CDR1 is SEHNR and CDR2 is FQNEAQ (reference sequence). J lost 0 bases, V lost 5 bases, and 3 bases had no gene match.

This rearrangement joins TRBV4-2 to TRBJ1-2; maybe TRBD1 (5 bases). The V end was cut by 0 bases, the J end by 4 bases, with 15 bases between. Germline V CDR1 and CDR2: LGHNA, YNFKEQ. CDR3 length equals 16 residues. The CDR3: CASSQDAGRLSYGYTF. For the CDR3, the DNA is TGTGCCAGCAGCCAAGATGCGGGGCGACTTAGCTATGGCTACACCTTC.

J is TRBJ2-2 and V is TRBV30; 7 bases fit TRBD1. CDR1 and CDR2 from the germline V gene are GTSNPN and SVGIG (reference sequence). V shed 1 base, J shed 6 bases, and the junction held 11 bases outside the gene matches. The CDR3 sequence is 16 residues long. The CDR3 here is CAWSGVSGQGAGELFF. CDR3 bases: TGTGCCTGGAGTGGTGTATCGGGCCAGGGGGCCGGGGAGCTGTTTTTT.

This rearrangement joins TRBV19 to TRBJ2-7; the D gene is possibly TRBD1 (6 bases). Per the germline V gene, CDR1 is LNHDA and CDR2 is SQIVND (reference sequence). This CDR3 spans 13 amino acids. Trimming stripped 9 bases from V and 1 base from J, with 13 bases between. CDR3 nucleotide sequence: TGTGCCAGCACCCCGAGGGGGTCCTACGAGCAGTACTTC. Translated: CASTPRGSYEQYF.

The CDR3 loop reads CASSEAGGPGANVLTF. CDR3 DNA: TGTGCCAGCAGTGAAGCCGGGGGCCCTGGGGCCAACGTCCTGACTTTC. The chain links TRBV6-1 to TRBJ2-6; the D gene could be TRBD1 or TRBD2 (6 bases each). Per the germline V gene, CDR1 is MNHNS and CDR2 is SASEGT. The ends were cut back, 0 bases at V and 2 bases at J, with 8 bases in the middle. The CDR3 contains 16 residues.

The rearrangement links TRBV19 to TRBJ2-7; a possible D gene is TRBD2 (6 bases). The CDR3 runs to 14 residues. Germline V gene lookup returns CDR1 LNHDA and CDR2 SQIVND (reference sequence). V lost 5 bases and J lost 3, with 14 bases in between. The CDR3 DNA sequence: TGTGCCAGTAGTCGAGATCGGGGGAACTACGAGCAGTACTTC. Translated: CASSRDRGNYEQYF.

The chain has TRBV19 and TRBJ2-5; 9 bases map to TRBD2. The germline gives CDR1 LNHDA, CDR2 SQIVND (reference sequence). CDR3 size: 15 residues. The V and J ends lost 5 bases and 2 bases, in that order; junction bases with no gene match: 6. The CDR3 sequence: CASSLGTSGQETQYF. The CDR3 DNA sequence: TGTGCCAGTAGTCTCGGAACTAGCGGGCAAGAGACCCAGTACTTC. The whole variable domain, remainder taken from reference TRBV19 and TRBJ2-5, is DGGITQSPKYLFRKEGQNVTLSCEQNLNHDAMYWYRQDPGQGLRLIYYSQIVNDFQKGDIAEGYSVSREKKESFPLTVTSAQKNPTAFYLCASSLGTSGQETQYFGPGTRLLVL.

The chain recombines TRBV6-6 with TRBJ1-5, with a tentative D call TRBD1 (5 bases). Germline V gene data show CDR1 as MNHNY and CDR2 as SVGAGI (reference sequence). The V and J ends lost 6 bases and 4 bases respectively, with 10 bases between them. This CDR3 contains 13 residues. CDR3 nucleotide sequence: TGTGCCAGCAGCACGGGGACGAATCAGCCCCAGCATTTT. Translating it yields CASSTGTNQPQHF.

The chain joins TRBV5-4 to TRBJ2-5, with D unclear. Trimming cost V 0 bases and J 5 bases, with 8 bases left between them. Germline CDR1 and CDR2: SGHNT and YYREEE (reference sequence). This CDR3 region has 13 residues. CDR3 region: CASSLVSVETQYF. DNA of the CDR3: TGTGCCAGCAGCTTGGTTTCAGTGGAGACCCAGTACTTC. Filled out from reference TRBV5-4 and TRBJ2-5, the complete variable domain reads ETGVTQSPTHLIKTRGQQVTLRCSSQSGHNTVSWYQQALGQGPQFIFQYYREEENGRGNFPPRFSGLQFPNYSSELNVNALELDDSALYLCASSLVSVETQYFGPGTRLLVL.

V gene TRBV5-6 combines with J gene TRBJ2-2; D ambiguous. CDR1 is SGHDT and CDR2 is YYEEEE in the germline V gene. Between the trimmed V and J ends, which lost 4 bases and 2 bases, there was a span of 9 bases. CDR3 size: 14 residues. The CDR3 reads CASSRTINTGELFF. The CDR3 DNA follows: TGTGCCAGCAGCCGCACAATAAACACCGGGGAGCTGTTTTTT.

CDR3 DNA sequence: TGTGCCAGCAGTGAACTCCTTATAGCGGGTGGCCCCTGGACCTACGAGCAGTACTTC. It specifies CASSELLIAGGPWTYEQYF. The chain employs TRBV6-1 and TRBJ2-7, with 7 nucleotides matching TRBD2. This CDR3 comprises 19 residues. Germline V CDR1 and CDR2: MNHNS, SASEGT. After removal of 2 bases from V and 2 bases from J, the junction contained 18 bases not matched to a gene.

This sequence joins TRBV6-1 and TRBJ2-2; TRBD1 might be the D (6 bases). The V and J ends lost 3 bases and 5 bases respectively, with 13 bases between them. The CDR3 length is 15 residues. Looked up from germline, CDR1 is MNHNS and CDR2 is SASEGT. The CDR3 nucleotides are TGTGCCAGCAGTGATTACGCAGGGGTTACCGGGGAGCTGTTTTTT. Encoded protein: CASSDYAGVTGELFF.

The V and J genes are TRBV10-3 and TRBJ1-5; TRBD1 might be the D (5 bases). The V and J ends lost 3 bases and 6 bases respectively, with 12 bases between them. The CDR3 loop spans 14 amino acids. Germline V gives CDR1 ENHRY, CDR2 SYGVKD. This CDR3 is CAISDEGSSQPQHF. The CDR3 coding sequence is TGTGCCATCAGTGATGAGGGGTCGAGTCAGCCCCAGCATTTT.

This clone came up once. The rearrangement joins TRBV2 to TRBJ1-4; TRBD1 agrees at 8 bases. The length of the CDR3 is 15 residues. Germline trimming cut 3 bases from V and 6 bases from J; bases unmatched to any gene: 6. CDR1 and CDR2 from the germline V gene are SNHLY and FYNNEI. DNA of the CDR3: TGTGCCAGCAGTGAGGGGAGACAGGGGTATGAAAAACTGTTTTTT. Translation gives CASSEGRQGYEKLFF.

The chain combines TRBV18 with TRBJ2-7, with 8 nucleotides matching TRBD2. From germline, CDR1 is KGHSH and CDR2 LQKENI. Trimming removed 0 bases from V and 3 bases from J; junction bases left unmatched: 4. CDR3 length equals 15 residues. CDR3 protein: CASSPPTSGFYEQYF. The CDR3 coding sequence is TGTGCCAGCTCACCACCCACTAGCGGATTCTACGAGCAGTACTTC.